The TCR beta chain under discussion was sequenced for a study of blood T cell repertoires in COVID-19. Overall study: The United States, Italy and Spain supplied acute and convalescent COVID-19 samples. T cells, B-cell-depleted T cells, or PBMCs supplied cDNA or gDNA.

The CDR3 covers 15 residues. Germline CDR1 reads MNHEY; CDR2 reads SVGAGI. The junction had 5 bases not matched to a gene; V was cut back by 6 bases and J by 0 bases. In the original analysis: Reference gene primer amplification yielded estimated nucleated cell counts. Here immunoSEQ multiplex PCR was the method, and the copy in TCRdb shows in-frame clones only, minus some. That table supplies the V and J calls and clone size; D and trimming were determined from the DNA. The table shows around 37,000 clones, with about 82% occurring only once. This receptor was taken from a man in his fifties or sixties with active COVID-19. The gene calls are TRBV6-5 and TRBJ2-7; 10 bases are a match to TRBD2. Sample: peripheral blood. The CDR3 spells CASRPSGGASYEQYF. CDR3 sequence (DNA): TGTGCCAGCAGACCGAGCGGGGGGGCCTCCTACGAGCAGTACTTC.